This T cell receptor beta chain was observed in a study of blood T cell repertoires in COVID-19. Per germline, CDR1 MNHEY and CDR2 SVGEGT. The CDR3 is 11 amino acids. Trimming pared 2 bases from V and 10 bases from J, leaving 6 bases between. Using immunoSEQ multiplex PCR, the repertoire was profiled, and TCRdb retains in-frame clones only, with some absent. The data show fewer than 50,000 clones, 80% seen once. This sequence originates from a man older than 75 with active or convalescent COVID-19. The gene calls are TRBV6-2 or TRBV6-3 and TRBJ2-1; D gene uncertain. Sequencing was performed on peripheral blood. As DNA, the CDR3 is TGTGCCAGCAGTTACAGCTGGGAGCAGTTCTTC. Its protein is CASSYSWEQFF.